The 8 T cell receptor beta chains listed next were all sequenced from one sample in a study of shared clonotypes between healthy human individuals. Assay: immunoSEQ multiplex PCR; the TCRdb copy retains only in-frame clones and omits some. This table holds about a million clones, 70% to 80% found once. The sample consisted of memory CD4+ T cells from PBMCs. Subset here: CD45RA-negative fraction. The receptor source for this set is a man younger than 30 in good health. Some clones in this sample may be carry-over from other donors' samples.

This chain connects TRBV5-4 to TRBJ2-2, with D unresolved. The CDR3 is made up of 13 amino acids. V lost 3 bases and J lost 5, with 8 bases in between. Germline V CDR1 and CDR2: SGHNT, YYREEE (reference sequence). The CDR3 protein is CASSSESTGELFF. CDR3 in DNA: TGTGCCAGCAGCTCCGAGAGTACCGGGGAGCTGTTTTTT.

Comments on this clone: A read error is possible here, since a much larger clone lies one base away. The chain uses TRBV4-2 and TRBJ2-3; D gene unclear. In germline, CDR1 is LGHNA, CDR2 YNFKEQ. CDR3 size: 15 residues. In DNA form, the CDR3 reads TGTACCAGCAGCCAAGAAAGTACAGCAACAGATACGCAGTATTTT. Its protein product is CTSSQESTATDTQYF.

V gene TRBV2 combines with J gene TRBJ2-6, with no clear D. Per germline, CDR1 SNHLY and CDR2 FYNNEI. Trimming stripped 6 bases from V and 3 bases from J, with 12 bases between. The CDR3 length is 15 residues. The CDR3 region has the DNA TGTGCCAGCAGCTACGGCCTAGGTGGGGCCAACGTCCTGACTTTC. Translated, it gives CASSYGLGGANVLTF.

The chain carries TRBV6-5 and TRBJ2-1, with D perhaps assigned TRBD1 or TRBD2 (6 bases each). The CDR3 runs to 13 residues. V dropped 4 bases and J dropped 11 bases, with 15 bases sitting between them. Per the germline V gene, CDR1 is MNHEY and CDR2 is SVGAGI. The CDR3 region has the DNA TGTGCCAGCAGTTCCACAAGGGGGGCCCAGCAGTTCTTC. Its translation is CASSSTRGAQQFF.

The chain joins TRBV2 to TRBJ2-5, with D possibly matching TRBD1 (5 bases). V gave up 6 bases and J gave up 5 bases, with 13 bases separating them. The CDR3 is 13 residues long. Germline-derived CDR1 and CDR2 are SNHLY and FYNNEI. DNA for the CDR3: TGTGCCAGCAGGGCAGGGATCTTGGAGACCCAGTACTTC. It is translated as CASRAGILETQYF.

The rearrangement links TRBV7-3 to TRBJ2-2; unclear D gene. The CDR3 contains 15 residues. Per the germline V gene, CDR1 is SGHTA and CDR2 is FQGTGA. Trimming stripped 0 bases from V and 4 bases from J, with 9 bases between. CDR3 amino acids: CASSLTSASTGELFF. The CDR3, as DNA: TGTGCCAGCAGCTTAACGTCAGCGTCCACCGGGGAGCTGTTTTTT.

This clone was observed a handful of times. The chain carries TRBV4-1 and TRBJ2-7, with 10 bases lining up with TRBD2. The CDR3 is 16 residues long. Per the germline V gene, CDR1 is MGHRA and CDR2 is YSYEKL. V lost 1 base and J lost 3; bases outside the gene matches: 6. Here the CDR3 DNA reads TGCGCCAGCAGCCAAGGGGGTAGCGGGAGGTTCTACGAGCAGTACTTC. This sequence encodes CASSQGGSGRFYEQYF.

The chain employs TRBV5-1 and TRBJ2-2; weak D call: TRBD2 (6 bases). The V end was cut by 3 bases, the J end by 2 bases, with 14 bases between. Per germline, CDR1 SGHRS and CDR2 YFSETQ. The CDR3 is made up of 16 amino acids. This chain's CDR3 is CASSWDSGRNTGELFF. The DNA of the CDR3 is TGCGCCAGCAGCTGGGATTCCGGGAGAAACACCGGGGAGCTGTTTTTT. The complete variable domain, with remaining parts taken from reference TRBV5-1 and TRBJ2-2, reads KAGVTQTPRYLIKTRGQQVTLSCSPISGHRSVSWYQQTPGQGLQFLFEYFSETQRNKGNFPGRFSGRQFSNSRSEMNVSTLELGDSALYLCASSWDSGRNTGELFFGEGSRLTVL.